The present TCR beta chain was sequenced within a study of T cells in Graves' hyperthyroidism and ophthalmopathy. Regarding the study as a whole: A model of 13 V-J pairs discriminated ophthalmopathy from stable hyperthyroidism. Blood also contained most expanded thyroid clonotypes above 0.001. Ophthalmopathy was identified by the model a median about six months ahead of onset.

Points on this clonotype: Antigen specificity is unknown.

Germline CDR1 and CDR2: GTSNPN and SVGIG (reference sequence). V was pared by 2 bases and J by 2 bases, with 9 bases between. There are 13 residues in the CDR3. Under 3 months was the duration of disease in ophthalmopathy patients, who also had a Clinical Activity Score of at least 3 and a NOSPECS grade of at least 4. Amplified TCR beta CDR3 regions derived from RNA transcripts. The TCR CDR3 first-round RT-PCR relied on the HTBI primer set. TCRdb redid the calling of the multiplex PCR reads with MiXCR, one entry per CDR3 protein. The data hold hundreds of thousands of distinct CDR3 sequences, with 15% to 20% observed a single time.

This chain joins TRBV30 and TRBJ1-1; D gene uncertain. Sequencing was performed on blood. The TCR comes from a man aged 35 to 55 with Graves' ophthalmopathy. The CDR3 loop reads CAWSLGINTEAFF. In nucleotides, the CDR3 is TGTGCCTGGAGTTTGGGCATTAACACTGAAGCTTTCTTT.